This T cell receptor beta chain is drawn from a study of tumor-infiltrating lymphocytes in primary liver carcinoma. A primer matching the constant region was used to make TCR beta cDNA from approximately 0.45 ug of total RNA. Three nested multiplex PCR rounds, a slightly modified ARM-PCR method, built the TCR beta libraries. Using its own MiXCR run on the multiplex PCR reads, TCRdb lists one record per CDR3 protein. The table shows 330,000 or so distinct CDR3 sequences, with almost 65% occurring only once. The authors took blood RNA from unsorted whole blood and also extracted germline DNA. Material for sequencing was peripheral blood. This receptor was taken from a man aged 35-49 years with primary liver carcinoma and hepatitis B virus infection.

CDR3 sequence: CAWSRQGTSGIGEQYF. DNA for the CDR3: TGTGCCTGGAGTCGGCAGGGAACTAGCGGGATCGGCGAGCAGTACTTC. V and J are TRBV30 and TRBJ2-7, with TRBD2 identical over 10 bases. The length of the CDR3 is 16 residues. The V gene end was trimmed by 2 bases and the J gene end by 6 bases; junction bases not matched to a gene: 13. Germline loops: CDR1 GTSNPN, CDR2 SVGIG (reference sequence).